These 10 T cell receptor beta chains share one sample of origin, sequenced in a study of blood T cell repertoires in COVID-19. This table comes from immunoSEQ multiplex PCR, and its TCRdb copy is limited to in-frame clones, with some not included. The sample lists fewer than 300,000 clones, around nine tenths occurring once. Sequencing used peripheral blood. These receptors came from a man aged 40-49 years who had recovered from COVID-19.

The chain is built from TRBV7-2 and TRBJ2-1; 10 bases are a match to TRBD2. In germline, CDR1 is SGHTA, CDR2 FQGNSA. The CDR3 is made up of 15 amino acids. J lost 8 bases, V lost 1 base, and 5 bases had no gene match. The CDR3 sequence: CASSLVSSGGYEQFF. The CDR3 nucleotides read TGTGCCAGCAGCTTAGTCTCTAGCGGGGGCTATGAGCAGTTCTTC.

V is TRBV10-1 and J is TRBJ2-7, with 7 bases fitting TRBD1. Germline CDR1 is WNHNN and CDR2 is SYGVQD (reference sequence). This CDR3 region has 14 residues. V gave up 2 bases and J gave up 4 bases; unmatched junction bases: 5. DNA for the CDR3: TGCGCCAGCAGTGAGAGGGACAGCCTATACGAGCAGTACTTC. Protein product: CASSERDSLYEQYF.

The chain recombines TRBV30 with TRBJ2-7; 7 bases are a match to TRBD1. The length of the CDR3 is 13 residues. J lost 6 bases, V lost 6 bases, and 11 bases had no gene match. The germline CDR1 and CDR2 sequences are GTSNPN and SVGIG (reference sequence). CDR3 nucleotide sequence: TGTGCCTGCGCCAGACAGGGAATCTTCGAGCAGTACTTC. Amino acid sequence: CACARQGIFEQYF.

This clone was observed a handful of times. The chain has TRBV7-3 and TRBJ2-2; no firm D call. Trimming stripped 2 bases from V and 4 bases from J, with 11 bases between. CDR1 and CDR2 (germline): SGHTA, FQGTGA. The CDR3 has 15 residues. CDR3 coding DNA: TGTGCCAGCAGCTTAGATGGCTGGGCCACCGGGGAGCTGTTTTTT. Translation gives CASSLDGWATGELFF.

This clone was seen only once. The genes are TRBV29-1 and TRBJ1-5; maybe TRBD1 (5 bases). Germline values: CDR1 SQVTM, CDR2 ANQGSEA. The V gene lost 7 bases and the J gene lost 0 bases, with 19 bases spanning the gap. The CDR3 is 16 residues long. CDR3 nucleotides: TGCAGCGCCACGGGGGGGGAACTTAATAGCAATCAGCCCCAGCATTTT. It yields the protein CSATGGELNSNQPQHF.

The chain is built from TRBV19 and TRBJ1-2, with TRBD1 as a possible D gene (6 bases). The CDR3 runs 16 residues. Trimming left V 5 bases short and J 0 bases short, with 16 bases between. CDR1 is LNHDA and CDR2 is SQIVND in the germline V gene (reference sequence). CDR3 coding DNA: TGTGCCAGTAGTTCCCAGACAGGAGGTTCTAACTATGGCTACACCTTC. Its translation: CASSSQTGGSNYGYTF.

This clone was detected once. V is TRBV5-1 and J is TRBJ2-7; 11 positions agree with TRBD2. The V gene's germline CDR1 is SGHRS and CDR2 YFSETQ. The junction had 6 bases not matched to a gene; V was cut back by 6 bases and J by 1 base. This CDR3 comprises 15 residues. The CDR3 nucleotides read TGCGCCAGCAACCTGCTAGCGGGAGGTTCCTACGAGCAGTACTTC. This encodes CASNLLAGGSYEQYF.

This chain joins TRBV27 and TRBJ2-7; weak D call: TRBD1 (6 bases). Germline assignment: CDR1 MNHEY and CDR2 SMNVEV (reference sequence). V was clipped by 3 bases and J by 3 bases, with 12 bases between them. The CDR3 contains 14 residues. The CDR3 protein is CASSLGASRYEQYF. The CDR3 coding sequence is TGTGCCAGCAGTTTGGGGGCTAGCCGCTACGAGCAGTACTTC.

This clone was counted ten times or more. V gene TRBV24-1 combines with J gene TRBJ2-7, with 7 bases aligning to TRBD1. Germline values: CDR1 KGHDR, CDR2 SFDVKD. V lost 6 bases to trimming and J lost 7 bases; unmatched junction nucleotides: 11. The CDR3 spans 14 residues. CDR3 sequence (DNA): TGTGCCACCAGTAGACAGGGAAAATTCGGGGAGCAGTACTTC. The encoded protein is CATSRQGKFGEQYF.

V gene TRBV18 combines with J gene TRBJ2-7, with 7 nucleotides matching TRBD1. Germline values: CDR1 KGHSH, CDR2 LQKENI. V dropped 6 bases and J dropped 2; count of bases not matched to a gene: 10. The CDR3 runs to 15 residues. CDR3 region: CASSPQGGMAYEQYF. In DNA, the CDR3 is TGTGCCAGCTCGCCCCAAGGGGGCATGGCCTACGAGCAGTACTTC.